The clone carrying this T cell receptor (beta chain) was observed a few times. The antigen is not known. The primer mix had 60 Vbeta and 13 Jbeta primers. Clones were sequenced by immunoSEQ multiplex PCR, and TCRdb holds only the in-frame ones, with some missing. The sample yields over 200,000 clones, about 89% seen once. The sample belongs to a study of cytomegalovirus exposure and HLA in healthy donors. Study observations and caveats: Equally common other TCR beta chains were less clonally expanded than HLA-associated ones, a later analysis found. In a later analysis, TCR beta V- and J-gene trimming showed a link to a missense DCLRE1C variant. Later analysis suggested most CMV-associated TCR beta chains were HLA-restricted.

The germline V and J ends were trimmed by 7 bases and 5 bases, with 20 bases remaining between them. This CDR3 region has 15 residues. Germline-derived CDR1 and CDR2 are LNHDA and SQIVND (reference sequence). Sequencing was performed on PBMCs. The gene calls are TRBV19 and TRBJ1-1; D is possibly TRBD1 (6 bases). This receptor was taken from a woman between 18 and 29 years old in good health and CMV-seronegative. The CDR3 DNA sequence: TGTGCCAGTAAAGTACTGGCGGGGGCGGAGACTGAAGCTTTCTTT. Translation: CASKVLAGAETEAFF.